The 8 T cell receptor beta chains listed next were all sequenced from one sample in a study of PD-L1 blockade in urothelial cancer. Measured with immunoSEQ multiplex PCR; TCRdb has only the in-frame clones, and not every one. The sample contains around 120,000 clones, roughly 88% of which appear only once. The sequencing used PBMCs, collected around atezolizumab (anti-PD-L1) treatment. Receptor source: a man over 45 with urothelial cancer.

V usage is TRBV6-5 and J usage is TRBJ2-3; 8 bases line up with TRBD1. The CDR3 spans 15 residues. In germline, CDR1 is MNHEY, CDR2 SVGAGI. V lost 6 bases, J lost 4 bases, and 9 bases stayed unmatched. The CDR3 nucleotides are TGTGCCAGCAGGTCCGACAGGGGAAGGGCAGATACGCAGTATTTT. Amino acids: CASRSDRGRADTQYF.

V usage is TRBV6-1 and J usage is TRBJ1-1; 7 nucleotides align to TRBD1. V shed 2 bases, J shed 4 bases, and the junction held 10 bases outside the gene matches. CDR1 is MNHNS, CDR2 SASEGT, per germline. This CDR3 is 16 amino acids long. As DNA, the CDR3 is TGTGCCAGCAGTGAACTTAAAGGGGGCGCGTTCACTGAAGCTTTCTTT. Encoded protein: CASSELKGGAFTEAFF.

The chain uses TRBV28 and TRBJ1-6, with D possibly matching TRBD1 (6 bases). The CDR3 extends over 14 amino acids. V was shortened by 3 bases and J by 7 bases, with 10 bases between the two germline ends. Germline CDR1 reads MDHEN; CDR2 reads SYDVKM. The CDR3 DNA reads as TGTGCCAGCAGTTTCCGGACAGCAAATTCACCCCTCCACTTT. It specifies CASSFRTANSPLHF.

The rearrangement links TRBV7-8 to TRBJ2-7; TRBD2 might be the D (6 bases). The CDR3 is 15 amino acids. Germline V gives CDR1 SGHVS, CDR2 FQNEAQ. The V end was cut by 5 bases, the J end by 3 bases, with 17 bases between. The CDR3 sequence: CASSPEGSGYYEQYF. The CDR3, as DNA: TGTGCCAGCAGCCCAGAGGGTAGCGGTTACTACGAGCAGTACTTC.

In DNA form, the CDR3 reads TGCGCCAGCAGCTTGGGGAGCGGGAGGGCTACAGATACGCAGTATTTT. It translates to CASSLGSGRATDTQYF. The chain employs TRBV5-1 and TRBJ2-3, with TRBD2 identical over 10 bases. The CDR3 covers 16 residues. Germline V gene sequence: CDR1 SGHRS, CDR2 YFSETQ. Trimming at V came to 0 bases and at J to 3 bases, leaving 4 bases not matched to a gene.

The CDR3 protein is CASSPNAGDRKFF. CDR3 bases: TGCGCCAGCAGCCCCAACGCTGGGGACAGGAAGTTCTTC. This sequence joins TRBV4-1 and TRBJ2-1; 8 nucleotides match TRBD1. Germline V gene lookup returns CDR1 MGHRA and CDR2 YSYEKL. V lost 4 bases, J lost 14 bases, and 10 bases stayed unmatched. The CDR3 spans 13 residues.

The chain couples TRBV29-1 to TRBJ2-1; tentatively, D is TRBD2 (6 bases). Germline V lookup: CDR1 SQVTM, CDR2 ANQGSEA. The CDR3 is 14 residues long. Trimming shortened V by 5 bases and J by 7 bases, and 18 bases separated the two germline ends. This chain's CDR3 is CSVKGVGSLNEQFF. The DNA of the CDR3 is TGCAGCGTTAAGGGTGTCGGGAGCTTGAATGAGCAGTTCTTC.

J is TRBJ1-5 and V is TRBV18; 7 positions match TRBD1. Germline loops: CDR1 KGHSH, CDR2 LQKENI. Losses at the gene ends were 5 bases for V and 3 bases for J; bases not matched to a gene: 7. This CDR3 has 15 amino acids. The CDR3 loop reads CASSSTTGNNQPQHF. The CDR3 nucleotides read TGTGCCAGCTCATCGACGACAGGGAACAATCAGCCCCAGCATTTT.